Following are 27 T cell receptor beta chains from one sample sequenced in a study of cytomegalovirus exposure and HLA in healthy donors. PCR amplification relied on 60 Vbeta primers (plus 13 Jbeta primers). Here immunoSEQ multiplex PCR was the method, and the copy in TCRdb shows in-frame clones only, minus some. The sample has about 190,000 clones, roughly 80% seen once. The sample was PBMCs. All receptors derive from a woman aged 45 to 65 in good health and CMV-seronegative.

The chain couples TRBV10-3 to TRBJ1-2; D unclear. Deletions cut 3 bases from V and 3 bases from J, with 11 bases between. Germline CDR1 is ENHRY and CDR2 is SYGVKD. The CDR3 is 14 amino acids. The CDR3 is CAISEIGVDYGYTF. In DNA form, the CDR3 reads TGTGCCATCAGTGAAATTGGAGTGGACTATGGCTACACCTTC.

In DNA form, the CDR3 reads TGTGCCAGCAGCTTAACGGGCGGGTCCGCGGGAGGGATCACAGATACGCAGTATTTT. Encoded protein: CASSLTGGSAGGITDTQYF. The chain recombines TRBV7-3 with TRBJ2-3, with 9 positions matching TRBD2. The CDR3 contains 19 residues. The germline CDR1 and CDR2 sequences are SGHTA and FQGTGA. Germline trimming cut 0 bases from V and 2 bases from J; bases unmatched to any gene: 12.

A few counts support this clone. The CDR3 spells CASRLGTGADTQYF. CDR3 DNA: TGTGCCAGCAGACTCGGGACAGGGGCAGATACGCAGTATTTT. This rearrangement joins TRBV6-5 to TRBJ2-3; 10 nucleotides agree with TRBD1. The J segment lost 4 bases and the V segment lost 6 bases, leaving 4 bases of the junction unmatched. CDR1 is MNHEY and CDR2 is SVGAGI in the germline V gene. The CDR3 runs 14 residues.

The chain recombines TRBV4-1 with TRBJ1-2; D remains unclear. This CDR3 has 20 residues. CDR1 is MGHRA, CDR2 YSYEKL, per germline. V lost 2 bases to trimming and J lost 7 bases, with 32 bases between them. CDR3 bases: TGCGCCAGCAGCCAAAGAACGAACCGGGGTCTAGGTAGCAGTGTCGCTGGCTACACCTTC. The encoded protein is CASSQRTNRGLGSSVAGYTF.

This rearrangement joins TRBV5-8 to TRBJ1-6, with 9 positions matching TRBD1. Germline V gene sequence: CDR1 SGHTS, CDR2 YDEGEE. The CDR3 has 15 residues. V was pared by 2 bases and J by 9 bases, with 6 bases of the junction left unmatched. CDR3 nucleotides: TGTGCCAGCAGCTTCCGGGACAGGGTAAGTTCACCCCTCCACTTT. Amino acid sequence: CASSFRDRVSSPLHF.

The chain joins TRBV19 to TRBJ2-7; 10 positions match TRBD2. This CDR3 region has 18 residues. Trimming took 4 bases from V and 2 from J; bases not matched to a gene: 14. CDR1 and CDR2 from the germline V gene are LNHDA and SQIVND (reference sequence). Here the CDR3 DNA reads TGTGCCAGTAGTACAGGGGTGAGCGTAAGCGGGAGGGCCTACGAGCAGTACTTC. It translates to CASSTGVSVSGRAYEQYF.

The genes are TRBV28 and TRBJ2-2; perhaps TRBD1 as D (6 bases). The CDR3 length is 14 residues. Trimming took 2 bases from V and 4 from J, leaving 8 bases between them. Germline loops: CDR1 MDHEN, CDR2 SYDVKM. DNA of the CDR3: TGTGCCAGCAGTTTACCAGGGGTCACCGGGGAGCTGTTTTTT. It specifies CASSLPGVTGELFF.

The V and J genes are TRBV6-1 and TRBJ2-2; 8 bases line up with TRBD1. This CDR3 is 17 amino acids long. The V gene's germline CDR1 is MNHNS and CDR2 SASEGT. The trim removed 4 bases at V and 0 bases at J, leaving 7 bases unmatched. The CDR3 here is CASSGQTGATNTGELFF. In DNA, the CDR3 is TGTGCCAGCAGTGGCCAGACAGGGGCCACGAACACCGGGGAGCTGTTTTTT.

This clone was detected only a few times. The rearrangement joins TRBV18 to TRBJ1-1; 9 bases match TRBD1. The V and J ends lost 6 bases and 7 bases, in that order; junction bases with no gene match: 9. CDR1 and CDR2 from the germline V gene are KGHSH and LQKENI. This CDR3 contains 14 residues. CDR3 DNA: TGTGCCAGCTCCCCCGAGACAGGGGGAAGTGAAGCTTTCTTT. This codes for CASSPETGGSEAFF.

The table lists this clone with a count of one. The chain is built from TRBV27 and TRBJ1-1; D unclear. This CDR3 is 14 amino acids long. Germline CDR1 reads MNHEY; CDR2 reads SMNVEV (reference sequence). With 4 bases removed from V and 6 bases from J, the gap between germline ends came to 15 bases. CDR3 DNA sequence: TGTGCCAGCAGTTCTCCTAAGGACTTCGCTGAAGCTTTCTTT. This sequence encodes CASSSPKDFAEAFF.

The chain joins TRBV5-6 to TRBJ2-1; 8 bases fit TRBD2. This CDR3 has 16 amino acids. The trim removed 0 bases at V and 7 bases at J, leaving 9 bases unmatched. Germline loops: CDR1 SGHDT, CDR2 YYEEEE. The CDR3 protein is CASSLDASGRLNEQFF. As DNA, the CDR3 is TGTGCCAGCAGCTTGGATGCCAGCGGGAGACTAAATGAGCAGTTCTTC.

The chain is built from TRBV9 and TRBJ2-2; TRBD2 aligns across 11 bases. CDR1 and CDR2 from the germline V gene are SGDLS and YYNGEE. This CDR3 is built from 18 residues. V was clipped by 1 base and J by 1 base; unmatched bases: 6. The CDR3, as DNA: TGTGCCAGCAGCGTATTTAGCGGGGGGGCCATGAACACCGGGGAGCTGTTTTTT. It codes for CASSVFSGGAMNTGELFF.

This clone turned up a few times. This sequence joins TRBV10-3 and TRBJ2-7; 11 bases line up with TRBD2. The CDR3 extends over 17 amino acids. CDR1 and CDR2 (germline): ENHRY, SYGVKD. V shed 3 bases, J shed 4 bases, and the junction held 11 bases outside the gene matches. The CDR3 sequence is CAISELVAGGPGYEQYF. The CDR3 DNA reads TGTGCCATCAGTGAATTGGTAGCGGGAGGGCCTGGGTACGAGCAGTACTTC.

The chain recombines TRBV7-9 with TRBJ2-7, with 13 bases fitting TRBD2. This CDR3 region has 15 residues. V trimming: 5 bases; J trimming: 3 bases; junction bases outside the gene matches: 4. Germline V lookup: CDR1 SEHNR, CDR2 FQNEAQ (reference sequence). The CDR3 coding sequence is TGTGCCAGCAGCCCGGGACTAGCGGGAATCTACGAGCAGTACTTC. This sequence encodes CASSPGLAGIYEQYF.

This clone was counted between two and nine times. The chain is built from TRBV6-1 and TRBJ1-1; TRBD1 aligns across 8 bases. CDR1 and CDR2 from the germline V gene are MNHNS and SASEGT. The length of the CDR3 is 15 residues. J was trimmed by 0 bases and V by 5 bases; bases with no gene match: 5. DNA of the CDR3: TGTGCCAGCAGTTTGAGGACAGGGATGAACACTGAAGCTTTCTTT. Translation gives CASSLRTGMNTEAFF.

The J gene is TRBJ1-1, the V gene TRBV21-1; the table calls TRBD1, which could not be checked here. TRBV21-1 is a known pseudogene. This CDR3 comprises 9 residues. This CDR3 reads CASSKKTLF. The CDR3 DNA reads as TGTGCCAGCAGCAAAAAGACACTCTTT.

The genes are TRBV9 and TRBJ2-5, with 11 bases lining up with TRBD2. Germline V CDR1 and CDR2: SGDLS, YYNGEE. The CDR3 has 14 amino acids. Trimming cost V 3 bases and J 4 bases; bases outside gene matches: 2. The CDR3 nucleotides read TGTGCCAGCAGCGGTAGCGGGGGGGGAGAGACCCAGTACTTC. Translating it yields CASSGSGGGETQYF.

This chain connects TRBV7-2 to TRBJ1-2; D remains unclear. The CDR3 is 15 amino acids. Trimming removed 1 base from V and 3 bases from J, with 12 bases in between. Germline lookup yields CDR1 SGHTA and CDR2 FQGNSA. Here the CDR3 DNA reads TGTGCCAGCAGCTTAGAAGTATCGGGGTACTATGGCTACACCTTC. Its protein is CASSLEVSGYYGYTF. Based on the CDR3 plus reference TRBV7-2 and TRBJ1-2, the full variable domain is GAGVSQSPSNKVTEKGKDVELRCDPISGHTALYWYRQSLGQGLEFLIYFQGNSAPDKSGLPSDRFSAERTGGSVSTLTIQRTQQEDSAVYLCASSLEVSGYYGYTFGSGTRLTVV.

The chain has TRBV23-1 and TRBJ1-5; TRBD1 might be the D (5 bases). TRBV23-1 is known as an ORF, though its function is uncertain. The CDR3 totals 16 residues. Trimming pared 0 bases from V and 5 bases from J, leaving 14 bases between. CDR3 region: CASSQSQFWGDQPQHF. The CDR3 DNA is TGCGCCAGCAGTCAATCGCAGTTTTGGGGGGATCAGCCCCAGCATTTT.

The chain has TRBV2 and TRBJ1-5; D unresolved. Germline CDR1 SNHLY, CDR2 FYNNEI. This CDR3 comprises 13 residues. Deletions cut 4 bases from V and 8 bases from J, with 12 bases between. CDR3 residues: CASSGREVEPQHF. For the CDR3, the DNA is TGTGCCAGCAGTGGGAGAGAGGTCGAGCCCCAGCATTTT.

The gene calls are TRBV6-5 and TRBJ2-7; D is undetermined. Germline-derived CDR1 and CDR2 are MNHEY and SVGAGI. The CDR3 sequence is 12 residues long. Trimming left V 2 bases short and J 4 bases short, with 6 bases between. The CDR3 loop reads CASSYTIYEQYF. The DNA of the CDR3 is TGTGCCAGCAGTTACACTATTTACGAGCAGTACTTC.

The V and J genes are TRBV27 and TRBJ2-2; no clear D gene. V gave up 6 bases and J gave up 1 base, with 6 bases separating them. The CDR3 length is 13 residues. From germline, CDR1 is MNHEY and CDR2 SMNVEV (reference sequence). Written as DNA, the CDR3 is TGTGCCAGCAGGGGCTTGAACACCGGGGAGCTGTTTTTT. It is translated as CASRGLNTGELFF.

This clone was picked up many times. CDR3: CAITPGWNTEAFF. The DNA for the CDR3 is TGTGCCATCACCCCGGGGTGGAACACTGAAGCTTTCTTT. The gene calls are TRBV10-3 and TRBJ1-1, with D unresolved. V was shortened by 7 bases and J by 1 base, with 10 bases between the two germline ends. Germline CDR1 is ENHRY and CDR2 is SYGVKD. There are 13 residues in the CDR3.

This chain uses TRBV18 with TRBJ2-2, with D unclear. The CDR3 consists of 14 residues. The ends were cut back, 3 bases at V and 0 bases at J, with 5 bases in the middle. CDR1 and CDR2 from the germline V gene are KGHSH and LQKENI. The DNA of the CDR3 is TGTGCCAGCTCACCGTACACGAACACCGGGGAGCTGTTTTTT. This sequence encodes CASSPYTNTGELFF. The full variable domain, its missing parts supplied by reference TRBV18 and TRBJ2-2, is NAGVMQNPRHLVRRRGQEARLRCSPMKGHSHVYWYRQLPEEGLKFMVYLQKENIIDESGMPKERFSAEFPKEGPSILRIQQVVRGDSAAYFCASSPYTNTGELFFGEGSRLTVL.

The CDR3: CAIRRQGDTNEKLFF. The CDR3 DNA follows: TGTGCCATCAGAAGACAGGGGGATACTAATGAAAAACTGTTTTTT. The V call is TRBV10-3, the J call TRBJ1-4; 9 nucleotides line up with TRBD1. The V gene's germline CDR1 is ENHRY and CDR2 SYGVKD. Trimming at V came to 6 bases and at J to 2 bases, leaving 4 bases not matched to a gene. The CDR3 runs 15 residues.

As DNA, the CDR3 is TGCGCCAGCAGCCAAGACTTGATATTAGGACAGCTCAACTATGGCTACACCTTC. Translating gives CASSQDLILGQLNYGYTF. This chain connects TRBV4-3 to TRBJ1-2; D might be TRBD1 (6 bases). CDR3 size: 18 residues. Germline lookup yields CDR1 LGHNA and CDR2 YSLEER. V lost 0 bases and J 2 bases, leaving 19 bases between the germline ends.

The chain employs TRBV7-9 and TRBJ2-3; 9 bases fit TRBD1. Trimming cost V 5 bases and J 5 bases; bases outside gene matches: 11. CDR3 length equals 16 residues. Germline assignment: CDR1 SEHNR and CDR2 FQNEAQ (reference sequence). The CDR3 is CASSPVGQGIGDTQYF. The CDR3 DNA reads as TGTGCCAGCAGCCCAGTCGGACAGGGGATAGGAGATACGCAGTATTTT.